The TCR beta chain under discussion was sequenced for a study of molecular identifiers for immune sequencing clone quantification. For bulk TCR libraries, previously described methods and listed TCR primers were used. TCRdb fed the PCR reads into MiXCR, producing one record per CDR3 protein. The sample holds some 320,000 distinct CDR3 sequences, 20% to 25% seen once. Overall study findings and caveats: It was shown that clones above 20 RNA copies held over 99% of effector molecules, but under 1% in naive cells.

About this clonotype: The target antigen is unknown.

This CDR3 contains 14 residues. V was pared by 6 bases and J by 0 bases, with 6 bases between. Germline V gives CDR1 LNHDA, CDR2 SQIVND (reference sequence). The V call is TRBV19, the J call TRBJ2-6, with D hard to call. This TCR derives from a human donor in good health. Some libraries in this study had Jurkat cell RNA spiked in. Sample: naive CD8+ T cells from blood, with Jurkat cell RNA spiked in. Subset given: FACS-sorted CD8+CD4-CCR7+CD45RA+ naive T cells. CDR3 DNA: TGTGCCAGTAGGTGGGGCTCTGGGGCCAACGTCCTGACTTTC. Translation: CASRWGSGANVLTF. Full variable domain (missing parts from reference TRBV19 and TRBJ2-6): DGGITQSPKYLFRKEGQNVTLSCEQNLNHDAMYWYRQDPGQGLRLIYYSQIVNDFQKGDIAEGYSVSREKKESFPLTVTSAQKNPTAFYLCASRWGSGANVLTFGAGSRLTVL.